What follows describes a single TCR beta chain. Its antigen is undetermined. The CDR3 covers 16 residues. J lost 0 bases, V lost 5 bases, and 7 bases had no gene match. Germline loops: CDR1 LNHDA, CDR2 SQIVND (reference sequence). This entry is derived from a study of cytomegalovirus exposure and HLA in healthy donors. Study results and limitations: Accurate HLA-A and HLA-B prediction from TCR beta sequences was reported for most subjects. It was confirmed in vitro that a few of the CMV-associated chains were specific for CMV antigens.

In the PCR, 60 Vbeta and 13 Jbeta primers were used. Authors' processing steps: As a later analysis found, there were approximately 80 million unique TCR beta chains, of which roughly 11 million were shared. The data were produced by immunoSEQ multiplex PCR, yet TCRdb's version contains in-frame clones alone and is incomplete. V and J calls and clone size are as listed in that table; D and trimming were resolved from the DNA. The table has 160,000 or so clones, less than 80% seen once; the top ten hold approximately 0.7%. This clonotype originated in a woman in her 40s in good health and CMV-seronegative. The sequenced material came from PBMCs. The chain links TRBV19 to TRBJ2-1; 7 bases fit TRBD1. DNA of the CDR3: TGTGCCAGTAGTCGGGACAGCCCTAGCTCCTACAATGAGCAGTTCTTC. Translating gives CASSRDSPSSYNEQFF.